The 2 T cell receptor beta chains listed next were all sequenced from one sample in a study of blood T cell repertoires in COVID-19. The repertoire was sequenced with immunoSEQ multiplex PCR; TCRdb's copy has only in-frame clones and lacks some. This table holds roughly 520,000 clones, approximately 90% found once. Sequenced material: PBMCs or T cells enriched from blood (not recorded which). The receptors originated from a woman in her 40s who had recovered from COVID-19.

In this sample, this clone turned up once. V usage is TRBV6-5 and J usage is TRBJ1-5; 9 bases fit TRBD1. Germline CDR1 reads MNHEY; CDR2 reads SVGAGI. There are 14 residues in the CDR3. With 2 bases clipped from V and 7 bases from J, the junction kept 3 bases outside the gene matches. DNA of the CDR3: TGTGCCAGCAGTTACGGACAGGGGATCCAGCCCCAGCATTTT. Its protein product is CASSYGQGIQPQHF.

The J gene is TRBJ1-6, the V gene TRBV3-1 (or the pseudogene TRBV3-2); no firm D call. V was trimmed by 0 bases and J by 13 bases, leaving 10 bases between them. Germline V gives CDR1 LGHDT, CDR2 YNNKEL (reference sequence). CDR3 size: 13 residues. The CDR3 DNA reads as TGTGCCAGCAGCCAAGATGCGGGCAGGCCCCTCCACTTT. This translates into CASSQDAGRPLHF.